Below are 7 T cell receptor beta chains sequenced from a single sample in a study of blood T cell repertoires in COVID-19. This table comes from immunoSEQ multiplex PCR, and its TCRdb copy is limited to in-frame clones, with some not included. The profile shows about 90,000 clones, around 89% of them singletons. The sample was peripheral blood. These receptors all come from a man between 60 and 70 years old with acute or convalescent COVID-19.

The chain couples TRBV14 to TRBJ1-1, with a tentative D call TRBD1 (5 bases). Trimming removed 1 base at V and 2 bases at J, with 17 bases between. The CDR3 is 17 amino acids. In germline, CDR1 is SGHDN, CDR2 FVKESK. CDR3 sequence reads: CASSQVAAGYGNTEAFF. In DNA, the CDR3 is TGTGCCAGCAGCCAAGTTGCGGCAGGGTATGGAAACACTGAAGCTTTCTTT.

The J gene is TRBJ1-4, the V gene TRBV30; D gene uncertain. V gave up 2 bases and J gave up 7 bases, with 11 bases separating them. CDR1 GTSNPN and CDR2 SVGIG come from the germline V gene (reference sequence). The CDR3 consists of 13 residues. CDR3 sequence: CAWSMGGTEKLFF. For the CDR3, the DNA is TGTGCCTGGAGTATGGGAGGAACTGAAAAACTGTTTTTT.

The chain is built from TRBV3-1 (or the pseudogene TRBV3-2) and TRBJ1-5; D possibly corresponds to TRBD1 (6 bases). The CDR3 contains 14 residues. The V gene's germline CDR1 is LGHDT and CDR2 YNNKEL (reference sequence). The V gene lost 1 base and the J gene lost 2 bases, with 6 bases spanning the gap. CDR3 region: CASSQAGGNQPQHF. The CDR3, as DNA: TGTGCCAGCAGCCAAGCAGGGGGCAATCAGCCCCAGCATTTT.

The rearrangement links TRBV5-1 to TRBJ2-5, with D maybe TRBD1 (6 bases). This CDR3 comprises 15 residues. V was cut by 1 base and J by 7 bases, with 17 bases left in between. The germline V gene encodes CDR1 SGHRS and CDR2 YFSETQ. In DNA, the CDR3 is TGCGCCAGCAGCTTGACAGTGGGGGCTACTGGGACCCAGTACTTC. Amino acids: CASSLTVGATGTQYF.

The gene calls are TRBV7-8 and TRBJ2-2, with D uncertain. The CDR3 extends over 12 amino acids. With 4 bases removed from V and 4 bases from J, the gap between germline ends came to 4 bases. CDR1 is SGHVS and CDR2 is FQNEAQ in the germline V gene. The CDR3 sequence is CASSSFTGELFF. As DNA, the CDR3 is TGTGCCAGCAGCTCCTTCACCGGGGAGCTGTTTTTT.

This rearrangement joins TRBV29-1 to TRBJ2-1; 13 bases line up with TRBD2. Trimming cost V 7 bases and J 2 bases; bases outside gene matches: 5. This CDR3 region has 15 residues. CDR1 and CDR2 from the germline V gene are SQVTM and ANQGSEA. CDR3 loop: CSGGTSGVAYNEQFF. The CDR3 DNA is TGCAGCGGTGGGACTAGCGGGGTCGCCTACAATGAGCAGTTCTTC.

J is TRBJ1-6 and V is TRBV27; D unresolved. The CDR3 loop spans 12 amino acids. Trimming removed 3 bases at V and 7 bases at J, with 4 bases between. Germline-derived CDR1 and CDR2 are MNHEY and SMNVEV (reference sequence). The CDR3 loop is CASSFQNSPLHF. The CDR3 DNA follows: TGTGCCAGCAGTTTCCAAAATTCACCCCTCCACTTT.